Listed below are T cell receptor beta chains from one sample, sequenced in a study of type 1 regulatory T cells. TCRdb independently ran MiXCR on the reads; one entry per CDR3 protein. The repertoire holds approximately 14,000 distinct CDR3 sequences, with roughly 13% as singletons. No antigen is known for these receptors. The sequencing input was cultured T cells, either the whole culture or a sorted T cell fraction (not recorded which). The receptors come from a human donor in good health. Each CDR3 is given with its conserved first and last residue. Fields, in order: clone size, D gene, J gene, V gene, CDR3 protein, CDR3 DNA. A D gene is named only where the DNA matches it firmly. Clone size, where shown, is once, few, many, or a class for clones that have expanded.

size: -; D: -; J: TRBJ2-2; V: TRBV20-1; CDR3: CSARVGGNTGELFF; DNA: TGCAGTGCTAGAGTGGGGGGGAACACCGGGGAGCTGTTTTTT
size: -; D: TRBD2; J: TRBJ2-1; V: TRBV20-1; CDR3: CSANPPSGSRNGQFF; DNA: TGCAGTGCGAACCCACCTAGCGGGAGTAGGAATGGGCAGTTCTTC
size: -; D: -; J: TRBJ2-5; V: TRBV27; CDR3: CASSPRLGQETQYF; DNA: TGTGCCAGCAGTCCCCGTTTGGGGCAAGAGACCCAGTACTTC
size: many; D: -; J: TRBJ2-5; V: TRBV12-3/TRBV12-4; CDR3: CASSFTRVETQYF; DNA: TGTGCCAGCAGTTTCACCAGGGTTGAGACCCAGTACTTC
size: -; D: TRBD2; J: TRBJ2-1; V: TRBV18; CDR3: CASSPMESSGYNEQFF; DNA: TGTGCCAGCTCCCCAATGGAGTCTAGCGGCTACAATGAGCAGTTCTTC
size: many; D: -; J: TRBJ2-7; V: TRBV14; CDR3: CASRPSGSREQYF; DNA: TGTGCCAGCAGGCCATCGGGGTCTAGGGAGCAGTACTTC
size: many; D: -; J: TRBJ2-7; V: TRBV20-1; CDR3: CSPSTGFHEQYF; DNA: TGCAGTCCTTCGACAGGTTTCCACGAGCAGTACTTC
size: -; D: TRBD1; J: TRBJ1-1; V: TRBV7-2; CDR3: CASSYQGARAEAFF; DNA: TGTGCCAGCAGCTATCAGGGGGCGAGGGCTGAAGCTTTCTTT
size: many; D: -; J: TRBJ1-4; V: TRBV15; CDR3: CATSRDAGATNEKLFF; DNA: TGTGCCACCAGCAGAGATGCGGGGGCAACTAATGAAAAACTGTTTTTT
size: -; D: -; J: TRBJ2-3; V: TRBV5-1; CDR3: CASSTTGPTSTDTQYF; DNA: TGCGCCAGCAGCACTACCGGACCGACTAGCACAGATACGCAGTATTTT
size: medium-sized; D: TRBD1; J: TRBJ2-2; V: TRBV5-1; CDR3: CASSWTGTGGTGELFF; DNA: TGCGCCAGCAGCTGGACCGGGACAGGTGGCACCGGGGAGCTGTTTTTT
size: -; D: -; J: TRBJ2-7; V: TRBV30; CDR3: CAWAFLRGEQYF; DNA: TGTGCCTGGGCTTTCCTCAGGGGCGAGCAGTACTTC
size: few; D: TRBD2; J: TRBJ2-7; V: TRBV18; CDR3: CASSPASGGSYEQYF; DNA: TGTGCCAGCTCACCGGCTAGCGGGGGAAGCTACGAGCAGTACTTC
size: medium-sized; D: -; J: TRBJ2-7; V: TRBV5-1; CDR3: CASSPRGGSGEQYF; DNA: TGCGCCAGCAGTCCTCGGGGCGGAAGCGGGGAGCAGTACTTC
size: many; D: -; J: TRBJ1-5; V: TRBV6-5; CDR3: CASSPQGRQPQHF; DNA: TGTGCCAGCAGTCCCCAGGGGAGACAGCCCCAGCATTTT
size: medium-sized; D: -; J: TRBJ2-7; V: TRBV12-3/TRBV12-4; CDR3: CASRRTEYEQYF; DNA: TGTGCCAGCAGGAGAACAGAGTACGAGCAGTACTTC
size: many; D: TRBD1; J: TRBJ1-1; V: TRBV29-1; CDR3: CSVALQGSSTEAFF; DNA: TGCAGCGTGGCCCTACAGGGGAGTTCCACTGAAGCTTTCTTT
size: few; D: -; J: TRBJ2-5; V: TRBV18; CDR3: CASSPEVTQYF; DNA: TGTGCCAGCTCACCGGAGGTGACCCAGTACTTC
size: many; D: TRBD2; J: TRBJ2-5; V: TRBV10-3; CDR3: CAIRTSGQETQYF; DNA: TGTGCCATCAGGACTAGCGGCCAAGAGACCCAGTACTTC
size: medium-sized; D: TRBD2; J: TRBJ2-3; V: TRBV7-8; CDR3: CASSLDRLAVTDTQYF; DNA: TGTGCCAGCAGCTTAGACAGACTAGCGGTAACAGATACGCAGTATTTT
size: many; D: TRBD1; J: TRBJ2-6; V: TRBV18; CDR3: CASSPQGAFSGANVLTF; DNA: TGTGCCAGCTCACCACAGGGGGCGTTCTCTGGGGCCAACGTCCTGACTTTC
size: -; D: -; J: TRBJ2-7; V: TRBV30; CDR3: CAWSVGGSVYEQYF; DNA: TGTGCCTGGAGTGTAGGCGGCAGCGTCTACGAGCAGTACTTC
size: many; D: -; J: TRBJ2-7; V: TRBV5-5; CDR3: CASSLQGIGYEQYF; DNA: TGTGCCAGCAGCTTACAGGGAATAGGGTACGAGCAGTACTTC
size: many; D: TRBD2; J: TRBJ2-3; V: TRBV6-6; CDR3: CAIATSASTDTQYF; DNA: TGTGCCATCGCGACTAGCGCTAGCACAGATACGCAGTATTTT
size: once; D: -; J: TRBJ2-3; V: TRBV12-3/TRBV12-4; CDR3: CASQVGGPTYTQYF; DNA: TGTGCCAGCCAGGTCGGAGGACCTACGTATACGCAGTATTTT
size: many; D: -; J: TRBJ2-7; V: TRBV7-9; CDR3: CASSPRTLSYEQYF; DNA: TGTGCCAGCAGCCCCCGGACTCTCTCCTACGAGCAGTACTTC
size: many; D: TRBD2; J: TRBJ2-3; V: TRBV7-2; CDR3: CASSSTTGLAGETDTQYF; DNA: TGTGCCAGCAGCTCCACAACAGGCTTAGCGGGGGAAACAGATACGCAGTATTTT
size: many; D: -; J: TRBJ2-5; V: TRBV7-2; CDR3: CASSPNRAETQYF; DNA: TGTGCCAGCAGCCCCAACAGGGCGGAGACCCAGTACTTC
size: -; D: -; J: TRBJ2-7; V: TRBV18; CDR3: CASSPNVGPYEQYF; DNA: TGTGCCAGCTCACCAAATGTGGGGCCCTACGAGCAGTACTTC
size: many; D: -; J: TRBJ2-1; V: TRBV12-3/TRBV12-4; CDR3: CASSPVPRREQFF; DNA: TGTGCCAGCAGCCCTGTCCCTCGCCGTGAGCAGTTCTTC
size: many; D: -; J: TRBJ1-2; V: TRBV7-7; CDR3: CASSPLGDNYGYTF; DNA: TGTGCTAGCAGCCCCCTCGGGGATAACTATGGCTACACCTTC
size: -; D: -; J: TRBJ2-7; V: TRBV20-1; CDR3: CSAHGGLSGHYEQYF; DNA: TGCAGTGCCCACGGGGGGCTTAGCGGACACTACGAGCAGTACTTC
size: many; D: TRBD2; J: TRBJ2-5; V: TRBV11-2; CDR3: CASSLTSGQETQYF; DNA: TGTGCCAGCAGCTTGACTAGCGGGCAAGAGACCCAGTACTTC
size: many; D: -; J: TRBJ1-2; V: TRBV20-1; CDR3: CSVTPWYGGYTF; DNA: TGCAGTGTCACACCCTGGTACGGTGGCTACACCTTC
size: -; D: TRBD1; J: TRBJ2-4; V: TRBV10-3; CDR3: CAISESRDRKNIQYF; DNA: TGTGCCATCAGTGAGTCCCGGGACAGAAAAAACATTCAGTACTTC